These T cell receptor beta chains were read from a single sample in a study of CD8+ T cells in alopecia areata. Assay: immunoSEQ multiplex PCR; the TCRdb copy retains only in-frame clones and omits some. In the table there are about 250,000 clones, 60% of which are singletons. This material consisted of CD4+ T cells sorted from blood, taken between weeks 51 and 52, from a patient treated with tofacitinib. All receptors derive from a human donor with alopecia areata. Each CDR3 is given with its conserved first and last residue. D genes are given only for firm matches. Clone size is shown for a subset of rows, as once, few, many or a class of expanded clone.

TRBV7-9	-	TRBJ2-5	-	CASGALEGTQYF	TGTGCCAGCGGTGCGCTGGAGGGGACCCAGTACTTC
TRBV6-5	-	TRBJ2-7	-	CASSTDSIKNEQYF	TGTGCCAGCAGTACCGACTCTATCAAAAACGAGCAGTACTTC
TRBV2	-	TRBJ2-5	-	CASRITETLQETQYF	TGTGCCAGCAGAATAACAGAGACACTCCAAGAGACCCAGTACTTC
TRBV6-6	-	TRBJ1-6	TRBD1	CASSYGDRVVFVSF	TGTGCCAGCAGTTACGGGGACAGGGTGGTTTTTGTCAGCTTT
TRBV5-6	-	TRBJ2-4	-	CASSFQGGLWKNIQYF	TGTGCCAGCAGCTTTCAGGGGGGCCTTTGGAAAAACATTCAGTACTTC
TRBV5-1	once	TRBJ2-2	TRBD1	CASGTGQGETGELFF	TGCGCCAGCGGCACGGGACAGGGCGAAACCGGGGAGCTGTTTTTT
TRBV4-1	few	TRBJ2-3	-	CASLAGSTDTQYF	TGCGCCAGCCTTGCCGGGAGCACAGATACGCAGTATTTT
TRBV25-1	-	TRBJ2-7	-	CASSLAGVGSYEQYF	TGTGCCAGCAGCCTCGCTGGAGTAGGCTCCTACGAGCAGTACTTC
TRBV5-1	-	TRBJ2-7	-	CASSLEGLSYEQYF	TGCGCCAGCAGCTTGGAAGGACTCTCCTACGAGCAGTACTTC
TRBV7-9	-	TRBJ1-6	-	CASSQDGDSPLHF	TGTGCCAGCAGCCAGGACGGGGATTCACCCCTCCACTTT
TRBV5-1	-	TRBJ2-6	-	CASSRGASSGANVLTF	TGCGCCAGCAGCCGCGGGGCTAGCTCTGGGGCCAACGTCCTGACTTTC
TRBV2	-	TRBJ2-7	-	CASRQGFLYEQYF	TGTGCCAGCAGGCAGGGTTTCCTCTACGAGCAGTACTTC
TRBV30	-	TRBJ2-2	TRBD2	CAWSAGLLNTGELFF	TGTGCCTGGAGTGCGGGACTACTGAACACCGGGGAGCTGTTTTTT
TRBV4-1	-	TRBJ2-3	TRBD2	CASSEGTNVGDTQYF	TGCGCCAGCAGCGAGGGGACTAACGTTGGTGATACGCAGTATTTT
TRBV9	-	TRBJ2-1	TRBD2	CASSVASGHNEQFF	TGTGCCAGCAGCGTGGCTAGCGGCCACAATGAGCAGTTCTTC
TRBV2	few	TRBJ1-1	TRBD1	CASVGQTNTEAFF	TGTGCCAGCGTGGGACAGACGAACACTGAAGCTTTCTTT
TRBV30	-	TRBJ1-5	-	CAWSVPGAAVQPQHF	TGTGCCTGGAGTGTACCAGGGGCCGCTGTGCAGCCCCAGCATTTT
TRBV5-1	-	TRBJ1-6	TRBD1	CASSADRLSNSPLHF	TGCGCCAGCAGCGCGGACAGGCTTTCTAATTCACCCCTCCACTTT
TRBV5-4	few	TRBJ2-5	TRBD2	CASKGGGRLETQYF	TGTGCCAGCAAAGGCGGGGGGCGCTTGGAGACCCAGTACTTC
TRBV7-2	-	TRBJ2-5	-	CASSFPRGVRGSETQYF	TGTGCCAGCAGCTTCCCCCGGGGAGTCAGGGGCTCAGAGACCCAGTACTTC
TRBV29-1	-	TRBJ2-5	TRBD2	CSVVGGGETQYF	TGCAGCGTTGTGGGCGGGGGAGAGACCCAGTACTTC
TRBV7-2	-	TRBJ2-1	-	CASSSGVRSYNEQFF	TGTGCCAGCAGCTCAGGGGTCCGCTCCTACAATGAGCAGTTCTTC
TRBV11-1	many	TRBJ2-5	-	CASSFGSQETQYF	TGTGCCAGCAGCTTCGGCAGCCAAGAGACCCAGTACTTC
TRBV30	-	TRBJ1-5	-	CAWGEGLDQPQHF	TGTGCCTGGGGGGAGGGGCTGGATCAGCCCCAGCATTTT
TRBV4-1	-	TRBJ2-5	-	CASSQVTGIETQYF	TGCGCCAGCAGCCAAGTAACAGGGATTGAGACCCAGTACTTC
TRBV12-5	-	TRBJ1-1	-	CASGTTGPLGKTEAFF	TGTGCTAGTGGCACTACAGGGCCCCTGGGGAAGACTGAAGCTTTCTTT
TRBV13	few	TRBJ2-6	-	CASSLGRGTGANVLTF	TGTGCCAGCAGCTTAGGACGGGGGACTGGGGCCAACGTCCTGACTTTC
TRBV30	-	TRBJ1-3	-	CAWNGNAGNTIYF	TGTGCCTGGAACGGGAATGCTGGAAACACCATATATTTT
TRBV29-1	-	TRBJ2-1	-	CSVRAYNEQFF	TGCAGCGTTCGGGCATACAATGAGCAGTTCTTC
TRBV29-1	-	TRBJ1-4	-	CSVAGTNEKLFF	TGCAGCGTTGCCGGAACTAATGAAAAACTGTTTTTT
TRBV23-1	-	TRBJ1-5	-	CASSQSGDSSNQPQHF	TGCGCCAGCAGTCAATCGGGAGACAGTAGCAATCAGCCCCAGCATTTT
TRBV30	-	TRBJ2-3	TRBD2	CAWSPSGGLGDTQYF	TGTGCCTGGAGTCCCTCCGGGGGGTTGGGAGATACGCAGTATTTT
TRBV2	few	TRBJ2-3	TRBD2	CASSLAGVTDTQYF	TGTGCCAGCAGCCTAGCGGGGGTTACAGATACGCAGTATTTT
TRBV4-3	-	TRBJ2-3	TRBD2	CASSQGLAVGLRTDTQYF	TGCGCCAGCAGCCAAGGGCTAGCGGTCGGTCTCCGCACAGATACGCAGTATTTT
TRBV27	-	TRBJ1-4	-	CASSGPNEKLFF	TGTGCCAGCTCAGGTCCTAATGAAAAACTGTTTTTT
TRBV6-5	-	TRBJ2-5	TRBD1	CASSYLGTGGKETQYF	TGTGCCAGCAGTTACCTGGGGACAGGGGGCAAAGAGACCCAGTACTTC
TRBV14	-	TRBJ2-5	-	CASSQVWSPQETQYF	TGTGCCAGCAGCCAAGTTTGGAGCCCTCAAGAGACCCAGTACTTC
TRBV2	-	TRBJ2-1	TRBD2	CASSYSGGAVEQFF	TGTGCCAGCAGTTACAGCGGGGGGGCTGTTGAGCAGTTCTTC
TRBV14	few	TRBJ2-4	-	CASSQKTGAKNIQYF	TGTGCCAGCAGCCAAAAAACAGGGGCCAAAAACATTCAGTACTTC